A selection of T cell receptor beta chains follows, all from one sample in a study of T-cell memory formation after mild COVID-19. One entry per CDR3 protein results from TCRdb running MiXCR on the 5' RACE reads. The sample carries approximately 250,000 distinct CDR3 sequences, roughly 15% recorded once. What was sequenced was PBMCs or a T cell subset sorted from them (not recorded which). Source of these receptors: a man between 18 and 29 years old who had mild COVID-19 (a few samples of this study predate the infection). Cell type and time point are not known. The CDR3 runs from the conserved cysteine through the conserved F or W.

v_gene,j_gene,CDR3aa
TRBV4-3,TRBJ1-1,CASSQVGKGDETEAFF
TRBV7-9,TRBJ2-7,CASSSAGQGPEQYF
TRBV28,TRBJ1-1,CASSPSDRLNTEAFF
TRBV7-2,TRBJ2-7,CASSLGGGYDEQYF
TRBV5-1,TRBJ1-1,CASRAGVGNTEAFF
TRBV20-1,TRBJ1-1,CSAPDRNTEAFF
TRBV6-2/TRBV6-3,TRBJ1-1,CARSAWTGLFGTEAFF
TRBV9,TRBJ1-1,CASSRSTMNTEAFF
TRBV6-1,TRBJ1-1,CASSEGRVGAFF
TRBV28,TRBJ1-5,CASSLEGWGNQPQHF
TRBV5-1,TRBJ2-7,CASRPPGLDSYEQYF
TRBV28,TRBJ1-1,CAIDRGGTEAFF
TRBV7-9,TRBJ2-1,CASFPVGPSYNEQFF
TRBV6-5,TRBJ2-3,CASSYSWPNTDTQYF
TRBV13,TRBJ2-1,CASSYERDYNEQFF
TRBV25-1,TRBJ2-3,CASSEGPRSTQYF
TRBV20-1,TRBJ2-1,CSAPGDEQFF
TRBV7-2,TRBJ1-5,CASSLIFPSDQPQHF
TRBV5-1,TRBJ1-4,CASSLTQYNEKLFF
TRBV3-1,TRBJ2-3,CASSPRGGSVADTQYF
TRBV6-2/TRBV6-3,TRBJ2-3,CASRQEGLTDTQYF
TRBV5-4,TRBJ1-1,CASSLSQSSLNTEAFF